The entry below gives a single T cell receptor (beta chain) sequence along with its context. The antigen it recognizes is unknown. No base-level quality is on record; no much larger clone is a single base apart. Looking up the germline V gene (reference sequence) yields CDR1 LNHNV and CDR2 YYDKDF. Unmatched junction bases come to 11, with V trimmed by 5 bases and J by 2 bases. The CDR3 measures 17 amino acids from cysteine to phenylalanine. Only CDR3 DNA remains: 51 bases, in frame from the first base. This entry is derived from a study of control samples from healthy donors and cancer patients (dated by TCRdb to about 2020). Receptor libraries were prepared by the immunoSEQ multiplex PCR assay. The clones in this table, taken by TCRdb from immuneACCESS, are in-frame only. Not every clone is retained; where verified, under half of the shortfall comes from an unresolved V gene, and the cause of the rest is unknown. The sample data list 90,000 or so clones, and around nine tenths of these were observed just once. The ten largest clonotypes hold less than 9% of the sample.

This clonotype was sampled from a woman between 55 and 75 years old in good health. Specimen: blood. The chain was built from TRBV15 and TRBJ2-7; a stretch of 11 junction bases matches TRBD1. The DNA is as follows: TGTGCCACCAGCGGAGGAATTGGGACAGGGGGTGCCTACGAGCAGTACTTC. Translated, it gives CATSGGIGTGGAYEQYF.